Listed below are T cell receptor beta chains from one sample, sequenced in a study of blood T cell repertoires in COVID-19. Sequencing was performed with immunoSEQ multiplex PCR; in TCRdb, only in-frame clones are kept and a portion is missing. The sample has over 150,000 clones; approximately 86% are singletons. Sequenced input: peripheral blood. These receptors originate from a woman aged 80 or older with COVID-19, enrolled during active disease. The CDR3 runs from the conserved cysteine through the conserved F or W. A D gene is named only where the DNA matches it firmly. The listing skips clone size in some rows; elsewhere it reads once, few, many or a size class.

D gene: .; CDR3 length: 13; clone size: .; J gene: TRBJ2-5; V gene: TRBV10-3; CDR3 protein: CAISRDFQETQYF; CDR3 DNA: TGTGCCATCAGCCGGGATTTCCAAGAGACCCAGTACTTC
D gene: .; CDR3 length: 14; clone size: .; J gene: TRBJ1-5; V gene: TRBV19; CDR3 protein: CASSPQQGNQPQHF; CDR3 DNA: TGTGCCAGTAGTCCACAGCAGGGCAATCAGCCCCAGCATTTT
D gene: TRBD2; CDR3 length: 21; clone size: .; J gene: TRBJ2-1; V gene: TRBV7-6; CDR3 protein: CASSFTTGTSGGGWIYNEQFF; CDR3 DNA: TGTGCCAGCAGCTTCACTACAGGGACTAGCGGGGGGGGATGGATCTACAATGAGCAGTTCTTC
D gene: .; CDR3 length: 16; clone size: .; J gene: TRBJ1-5; V gene: TRBV28; CDR3 protein: CASSLGAGPYNQPQHF; CDR3 DNA: TGTGCCAGCAGTCTAGGAGCTGGCCCCTATAATCAGCCCCAGCATTTT
D gene: TRBD1; CDR3 length: 16; clone size: .; J gene: TRBJ1-2; V gene: TRBV19; CDR3 protein: CASTTAGTATNFGYTF; CDR3 DNA: TGTGCCAGTACAACTGCCGGGACAGCGACGAACTTTGGCTACACCTTC
D gene: TRBD2; CDR3 length: 18; clone size: .; J gene: TRBJ2-3; V gene: TRBV6-6; CDR3 protein: CASSPRAGLAGRTDTQYF; CDR3 DNA: TGTGCCAGCAGTCCTAGGGCGGGACTAGCGGGACGCACAGATACGCAGTATTTT
D gene: .; CDR3 length: 13; clone size: .; J gene: TRBJ1-4; V gene: TRBV19; CDR3 protein: CASSPPTNEKLFF; CDR3 DNA: TGTGCCAGTAGTCCTCCAACTAATGAAAAACTGTTTTTT
D gene: TRBD2; CDR3 length: 14; clone size: .; J gene: TRBJ2-3; V gene: TRBV7-7; CDR3 protein: CASSLGLAGDTQYF; CDR3 DNA: TGTGCCAGCAGCCTTGGACTAGCAGGAGATACGCAGTATTTT
D gene: TRBD1; CDR3 length: 14; clone size: once; J gene: TRBJ2-3; V gene: TRBV5-1; CDR3 protein: CASSSTGVTDTQYF; CDR3 DNA: TGCGCCAGCAGCTCGACAGGGGTTACAGATACGCAGTATTTT
D gene: .; CDR3 length: 17; clone size: .; J gene: TRBJ2-3; V gene: TRBV10-3; CDR3 protein: CAIRGAIGGKSRGTQYF; CDR3 DNA: TGTGCCATCAGGGGGGCTATAGGGGGTAAGAGTAGAGGTACGCAGTATTTT
D gene: TRBD1; CDR3 length: 14; clone size: .; J gene: TRBJ2-5; V gene: TRBV6-5; CDR3 protein: CASSQTGAPETQYF; CDR3 DNA: TGTGCCAGCAGTCAGACAGGGGCTCCGGAGACCCAGTACTTC
D gene: .; CDR3 length: 13; clone size: .; J gene: TRBJ1-2; V gene: TRBV7-9; CDR3 protein: CASSLAWGDGYTF; CDR3 DNA: TGTGCCAGCAGCTTAGCGTGGGGGGATGGCTACACCTTC
D gene: TRBD1; CDR3 length: 12; clone size: few; J gene: TRBJ1-2; V gene: TRBV12-3/TRBV12-4; CDR3 protein: CASSRGDSLYTF; CDR3 DNA: TGTGCCAGCAGTCGAGGGGACAGCCTCTACACCTTC
D gene: TRBD2; CDR3 length: 15; clone size: .; J gene: TRBJ2-7; V gene: TRBV6-2/TRBV6-3; CDR3 protein: CASSPPGLAIYEQYF; CDR3 DNA: TGTGCCAGCAGTCCACCGGGACTAGCTATCTACGAGCAGTACTTC
D gene: .; CDR3 length: 15; clone size: .; J gene: TRBJ1-5; V gene: TRBV7-8; CDR3 protein: CASSSGAGGHQPQHF; CDR3 DNA: TGTGCCAGCAGCTCGGGAGCGGGAGGCCATCAGCCCCAGCATTTT
D gene: .; CDR3 length: 13; clone size: .; J gene: TRBJ1-1; V gene: TRBV10-3; CDR3 protein: CAIRKDEGTEAFF; CDR3 DNA: TGTGCCATCAGGAAGGACGAGGGCACTGAAGCTTTCTTT